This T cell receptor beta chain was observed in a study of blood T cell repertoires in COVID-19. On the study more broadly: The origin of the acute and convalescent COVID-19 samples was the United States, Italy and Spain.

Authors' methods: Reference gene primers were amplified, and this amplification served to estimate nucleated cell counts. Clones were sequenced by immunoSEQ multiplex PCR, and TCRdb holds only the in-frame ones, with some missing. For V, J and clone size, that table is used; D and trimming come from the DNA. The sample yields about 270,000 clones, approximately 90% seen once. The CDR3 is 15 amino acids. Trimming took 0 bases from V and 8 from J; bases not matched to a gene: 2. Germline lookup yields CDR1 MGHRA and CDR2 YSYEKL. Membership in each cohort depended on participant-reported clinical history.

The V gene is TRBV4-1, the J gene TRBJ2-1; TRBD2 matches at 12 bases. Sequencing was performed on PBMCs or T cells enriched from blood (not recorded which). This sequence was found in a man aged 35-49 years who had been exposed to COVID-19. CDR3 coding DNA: TGCGCCAGCAGCCAAGACTCTAGCGGGGGGGATGAGCAGTTCTTC. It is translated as CASSQDSSGGDEQFF.